Described below is a single T cell receptor beta chain sequence and its context. Its antigen is currently unknown. The authors used approximately 3,300 ng of total RNA per TCR library. TCRdb re-called the 5' RACE reads and catalogs CDR3 proteins one per entry, DNA excluded. The sample table sets out around 380,000 distinct CDR3 sequences. This record comes from a study of monozygotic twins with inflammatory bowel disease. General study points: Repertoire likeness was no different across concordant and discordant twins, perhaps owing to restricted power. In the analysis, different T cell subtypes could not be told apart.

Material: blood. This receptor was obtained from a human donor with ulcerative colitis or Crohn's disease, or a healthy co-twin of an affected twin (not recorded which).

CDR3 amino acids: CASSPEATGTEAFF. V gene TRBV18 combines with J gene TRBJ1-1. There are 14 residues in the CDR3. Per the germline V gene, CDR1 is KGHSH and CDR2 is LQKENI.